These 22 T cell receptor beta chains were all obtained from the same sample, sequenced in a study of blood T cell repertoires in COVID-19. Measured with immunoSEQ multiplex PCR; TCRdb has only the in-frame clones, and not every one. The sample lists under 300,000 clones; 70% to 90% were seen once. What was sequenced was peripheral blood. The receptors derive from a man aged 60 to 75 who had recovered from COVID-19.

The rearrangement joins TRBV28 to TRBJ1-4, with D possibly being TRBD1 (6 bases). The length of the CDR3 is 15 residues. Deletions cut 5 bases from V and 3 bases from J, with 13 bases between. Germline CDR1 is MDHEN and CDR2 is SYDVKM. This CDR3 is CASSAPGQPNEKLFF. As DNA, the CDR3 is TGTGCCAGCAGTGCTCCCGGACAGCCTAATGAAAAACTGTTTTTT.

In this sample, this clone turned up once. The chain couples TRBV2 to TRBJ2-1; 14 bases agree with TRBD2. Germline V gene data show CDR1 as SNHLY and CDR2 as FYNNEI. The CDR3 extends over 17 amino acids. After removal of 4 bases from V and 4 bases from J, the junction contained 6 bases not matched to a gene. For the CDR3, the DNA is TGTGCCAGCAGTGGTACCGGGACTAGCGGGAGTTACAATGAGCAGTTCTTC. This translates into CASSGTGTSGSYNEQFF.

The chain has TRBV5-1 and TRBJ1-1; no clear D gene. CDR3 length: 14 amino acids. Germline V gene sequence: CDR1 SGHRS, CDR2 YFSETQ. The V end was cut by 0 bases, the J end by 1 base, with 7 bases between. As DNA, the CDR3 is TGCGCCAGCAGCTTGGGCGAGGAGAACACTGAAGCTTTCTTT. It yields the protein CASSLGEENTEAFF.

The chain has TRBV5-1 and TRBJ2-3, with 10 bases matching TRBD2. Germline lookup yields CDR1 SGHRS and CDR2 YFSETQ. Unmatched junction bases numbered 6, after V lost 4 bases and J lost 1 base. There are 16 residues in the CDR3. The CDR3 bases are TGCGCCAGCAGCCCGGGGCTAGCGGGGGGCACAGATACGCAGTATTTT. Its translation is CASSPGLAGGTDTQYF.

This clone came up once. The chain links TRBV12-3 or TRBV12-4 to TRBJ2-7, with D perhaps TRBD2 (7 bases). The CDR3 has 13 amino acids. Trimming removed 3 bases from V and 3 bases from J, with 9 bases in between. CDR3 sequence (DNA): TGTGCCAGCAGTTTTAGGGGGGGCTACGAGCAGTACTTC. Translating gives CASSFRGGYEQYF.

The chain links TRBV19 to TRBJ1-4; D is unclear. This CDR3 region has 14 residues. V was pared by 1 base and J by 4 bases, with 7 bases between. In germline, CDR1 is LNHDA, CDR2 SQIVND (reference sequence). This CDR3 reads CASSIVGSNEKLFF. In DNA form, the CDR3 reads TGTGCCAGTAGTATAGTTGGCAGTAATGAAAAACTGTTTTTT.

This chain connects TRBV12-3 or TRBV12-4 to TRBJ2-7; D gene uncertain. The CDR3 length is 11 residues. The V and J ends lost 6 bases and 5 bases respectively, with 8 bases between them. CDR3 DNA sequence: TGTGCCAGCAGCATTAAGCACGAGCAGTACTTC. Translating gives CASSIKHEQYF.

The CDR3 spells CASSEHSYNSPLHF. The CDR3 DNA reads TGTGCCAGCAGTGAACACTCCTATAATTCACCCCTCCACTTT. The V call is TRBV6-1, the J call TRBJ1-6, with unresolved D. In germline, CDR1 is MNHNS, CDR2 SASEGT. The CDR3 covers 14 residues. Trimming cost V 2 bases and J 0 bases, with 2 bases left between them.

The genes are TRBV6-5 and TRBJ1-1; maybe TRBD1 (5 bases). V lost 6 bases to trimming and J lost 0 bases, with 11 bases between them. CDR3 length: 14 amino acids. Germline V CDR1 and CDR2: MNHEY, SVGAGI. The CDR3 region has the DNA TGTGCCAGCAGATTGACAGTTTTGAACACTGAAGCTTTCTTT. It codes for CASRLTVLNTEAFF.

The chain links TRBV27 to TRBJ1-2; a possible D gene is TRBD1 (5 bases). V lost 0 bases and J 8 bases, leaving 10 bases between the germline ends. This CDR3 has 13 residues. Germline lookup yields CDR1 MNHEY and CDR2 SMNVEV (reference sequence). The CDR3 DNA reads TGTGCCAGCAGTTTATCCTCAGGGTTCGGCTACACCTTC. Its protein product is CASSLSSGFGYTF.

This chain connects TRBV7-3 to TRBJ2-6; D may be TRBD1 (6 bases). CDR3 size: 15 residues. Germline CDR1 SGHTA, CDR2 FQGTGA. V lost 4 bases, J lost 3 bases, and 10 bases lay in between. For the CDR3, the DNA is TGTGCCAGCAGCTCAAACAGGGTTGGGGCCAACGTCCTGACTTTC. Protein: CASSSNRVGANVLTF. Looking up the rest from reference TRBV7-3 and TRBJ2-6 gives the full variable domain: GAGVSQTPSNKVTEKGKYVELRCDPISGHTALYWYRQSLGQGPEFLIYFQGTGAADDSGLPNDRFFAVRPEGSVSTLKIQRTERGDSAVYLCASSSNRVGANVLTFGAGSRLTVL.

V and J are TRBV28 and TRBJ1-5; 7 bases match TRBD1. V lost 2 bases and J lost 6; bases outside the gene matches: 7. Looked up from germline, CDR1 is MDHEN and CDR2 is SYDVKM. There are 15 residues in the CDR3. The CDR3 nucleotides read TGTGCCAGCAGTTTAGCGACAGGGCTGGGTCAGCCCCAGCATTTT. Its translation: CASSLATGLGQPQHF.

The chain has TRBV2 and TRBJ2-7, with 7 bases fitting TRBD2. Germline V gene data show CDR1 as SNHLY and CDR2 as FYNNEI. The CDR3 totals 17 residues. The J segment lost 2 bases and the V segment lost 7 bases, leaving 17 bases of the junction unmatched. As DNA, the CDR3 is TGTGCCAGCACTGCCTTTCGGGTCCGGGAGGATCCCTACGAGCAGTACTTC. Amino acid sequence: CASTAFRVREDPYEQYF.

The genes are TRBV9 and TRBJ1-3; 7 nucleotides agree with TRBD1. This CDR3 has 14 amino acids. From germline, CDR1 is SGDLS and CDR2 YYNGEE. V lost 6 bases to trimming and J lost 0 bases; unmatched junction nucleotides: 3. CDR3 nucleotides: TGTGCCAGCACAAACAGGGGCTCTGGAAACACCATATATTTT. Amino acids: CASTNRGSGNTIYF.

As to this clone: This sample also contains other DNA sequences that code for the same CDR3. V and J are TRBV5-1 and TRBJ2-5, with D possibly being TRBD2 (5 bases). Trimming removed 0 bases from V and 5 bases from J, with 8 bases in between. Per germline, CDR1 SGHRS and CDR2 YFSETQ. This CDR3 has 13 amino acids. The CDR3 loop reads CASSLVGGETQYF. As DNA, the CDR3 is TGCGCCAGCAGCTTGGTGGGCGGGGAGACCCAGTACTTC. Combining the CDR3 with reference TRBV5-1 and TRBJ2-5 gives the whole variable domain KAGVTQTPRYLIKTRGQQVTLSCSPISGHRSVSWYQQTPGQGLQFLFEYFSETQRNKGNFPGRFSGRQFSNSRSEMNVSTLELGDSALYLCASSLVGGETQYFGPGTRLLVL.

The J gene is TRBJ1-1, the V gene TRBV29-1, with D possibly being TRBD1 (6 bases). V lost 6 bases and J lost 5, with 19 bases in between. Per the germline V gene, CDR1 is SQVTM and CDR2 is ANQGSEA. CDR3 length equals 14 residues. DNA for the CDR3: TGCAGCGTCGCCCGGGACAAAGTGCGTACTGAAGCTTTCTTT. It is translated as CSVARDKVRTEAFF.

The rearrangement uses TRBV25-1 and TRBJ2-1, with 7 positions matching TRBD2. CDR1 MGHDK and CDR2 SYGVNS come from the germline V gene. Losses at the gene ends were 0 bases for V and 4 bases for J; bases not matched to a gene: 6. The CDR3 is 16 amino acids. CDR3 region: CASSEYFGGGYNEQFF. DNA for the CDR3: TGTGCCAGCAGTGAATATTTCGGGGGAGGGTACAATGAGCAGTTCTTC.

This clone was found once. This sequence joins TRBV20-1 and TRBJ2-7; no clear D gene. Germline CDR1 and CDR2: DFQATT and SNEGSKA (reference sequence). The CDR3 totals 14 residues. V shed 3 bases and J shed 6 bases, with 18 bases lying between them. The CDR3 nucleotides are TGCAGTGCTAGTCTCGCAGGTTGGAAGTTCGAGCAGTACTTC. It yields the protein CSASLAGWKFEQYF.

V usage is TRBV9 and J usage is TRBJ1-2, with D possibly being TRBD1 (5 bases). V was cut by 6 bases and J by 2 bases, with 11 bases left in between. The CDR3 has 13 residues. Germline V gives CDR1 SGDLS, CDR2 YYNGEE. CDR3 in DNA: TGTGCCAGCACCTTAGACAGAAACTATGGCTACACCTTC. This codes for CASTLDRNYGYTF.

This clone has only one observation. The chain joins TRBV7-2 to TRBJ2-3; possibly TRBD1 for D (5 bases). V was cut by 5 bases and J by 0 bases, with 12 bases left in between. CDR3 length: 15 residues. Looked up from germline, CDR1 is SGHTA and CDR2 is FQGNSA. CDR3 coding DNA: TGTGCCAGCAGCCCCCAGGGCGGTAGCACAGATACGCAGTATTTT. It specifies CASSPQGGSTDTQYF.

The CDR3 loop reads CASSLGALTSARTDTQYF. The CDR3 DNA is TGTGCCAGCAGCTTGGGGGCCCTGACTAGCGCCCGCACAGATACGCAGTATTTT. The V gene is TRBV5-5, the J gene TRBJ2-3; the match to TRBD2 covers 8 bases. The CDR3 covers 18 residues. V trimming: 0 bases; J trimming: 1 base; junction bases outside the gene matches: 10. CDR1 SGHKS and CDR2 YYEKEE come from the germline V gene (reference sequence).

J is TRBJ2-7 and V is TRBV5-1; a possible D gene is TRBD1 (6 bases). Germline CDR1 and CDR2: SGHRS and YFSETQ. This CDR3 contains 16 residues. Trimming removed 3 bases from V and 3 bases from J, with 19 bases in between. The CDR3 loop is CASSSARGQTVYEQYF. For the CDR3, the DNA is TGCGCCAGCAGCTCGGCCAGGGGACAAACAGTCTACGAGCAGTACTTC.